The text below deals with one TCR beta chain. The record originates from a study of T cell changes during pregnancy in multiple sclerosis. The length of the CDR3 is 13 residues. V dropped 8 bases and J dropped 5; count of bases not matched to a gene: 9. CDR1 is SQVTM and CDR2 is ANQGSEA in the germline V gene. Profiled with immunoSEQ multiplex PCR; TCRdb holds only in-frame clones, not every one. There are roughly 40,000 clones in the sample; about 95% occur only once, and 1.7% lies in the top ten. Material: peripheral blood, obtained in the third trimester of pregnancy. The receptor was derived from a female donor with multiple sclerosis, enrolled in a pregnancy study. The V call is TRBV29-1, the J call TRBJ2-7; 10 bases are shared with TRBD1. The CDR3 DNA follows: TGCAGCACCAGGACAGGGGGTCACCACGAGCAGTACTTC. Protein: CSTRTGGHHEQYF.